These 30 T cell receptor beta chains originate from one sample sequenced in a study of blood T cell repertoires in COVID-19 (dated by TCRdb to 2020 to 2021). Library preparation used the immunoSEQ multiplex PCR assay. This immuneACCESS table, as held by TCRdb, lists in-frame sequences with V and J called but not all clones. Of the missing ones, under half trace to an unresolved V gene in checked studies; the others have no known cause. The sample data list some 170,000 clones, and roughly 84% of these were observed just once. Of the sample, 13% to 15% is held by the ten largest clones. Sequencing input: PBMCs or T cells enriched from blood (not recorded which). These receptors all stem from a man aged 45-60 years who had recovered from COVID-19.

The J gene is TRBJ1-4, the V gene TRBV6-5, with D tentatively TRBD1 (5 bases). CDR1 and CDR2 (germline): MNHEY, SVGAGI. V was clipped by 6 bases and J by 7 bases, with 15 bases between them. This CDR3 is 14 amino acids long. The CDR3 here is CASSRTRASEKLFF. As DNA, the CDR3 is TGTGCCAGCAGCCGGACAAGGGCCAGTGAAAAACTGTTTTTT.

The gene calls are TRBV28 and TRBJ2-5; TRBD2 matches at 8 bases. CDR1 and CDR2 from the germline V gene are MDHEN and SYDVKM. J lost 3 bases, V lost 6 bases, and 3 bases had no gene match. The CDR3 loop spans 13 amino acids. Here the CDR3 DNA reads TGTGCCAGCAGAAAACTAGCGGAAGAGACCCAGTACTTC. It specifies CASRKLAEETQYF.

This clone has just one count. This chain links TRBV27 with TRBJ2-5; D perhaps matches TRBD1 (6 bases). CDR1 and CDR2 (germline): MNHEY, SMNVEV (reference sequence). V dropped 5 bases and J dropped 0 bases, with 10 bases sitting between them. CDR3 size: 14 residues. The CDR3 sequence: CASSQGQYQETQYF. The DNA of the CDR3 is TGTGCCAGCAGTCAAGGACAGTACCAAGAGACCCAGTACTTC.

A few counts support this clone. V and J are TRBV3-1 (or the pseudogene TRBV3-2) and TRBJ1-1; 8 nucleotides match TRBD1. Germline lookup yields CDR1 LGHDT and CDR2 YNNKEL (reference sequence). This CDR3 is 16 amino acids long. The V segment lost 0 bases and the J segment 10 bases; nucleotides outside the gene matches: 13. The CDR3 bases are TGTGCCAGCAGCCAAGATAACGGACAGGGAGTCCCCGGAGCTTTCTTT. It translates to CASSQDNGQGVPGAFF.

The V and J genes are TRBV3-1 (or the pseudogene TRBV3-2) and TRBJ2-3, with D maybe TRBD2 (5 bases). Germline CDR1 and CDR2: LGHDT and YNNKEL (reference sequence). Trimming left V 0 bases short and J 2 bases short, with 12 bases between. The CDR3 has 16 residues. The CDR3, as DNA: TGTGCCAGCAGCCAAGACGGTGGCGGGCCCACAGATACGCAGTATTTT. Protein: CASSQDGGGPTDTQYF.

CDR3 sequence (DNA): TGTGCCAGTGAAAGACAGGGGATTTATGGCTACACCTTC. Translation: CASERQGIYGYTF. The J gene is TRBJ1-2, the V gene TRBV19; TRBD1 aligns across 8 bases. The CDR3 has 13 amino acids. Trimming took 8 bases from V and 5 from J; bases not matched to a gene: 7. Germline V gene sequence: CDR1 LNHDA, CDR2 SQIVND (reference sequence).

This rearrangement joins TRBV13 to TRBJ1-3; possibly TRBD1 for D (5 bases). V lost 7 bases to trimming and J lost 2 bases, with 15 bases between them. Germline V lookup: CDR1 PRHDT, CDR2 FYEKMQ (reference sequence). CDR3 length equals 15 residues. The chain's CDR3 is CASTIRGDAGNTIYF. As DNA, the CDR3 is TGTGCCAGCACAATCCGGGGGGATGCTGGAAACACCATATATTTT. Drawing the rest from reference TRBV13 and TRBJ1-3, the complete variable domain is AAGVIQSPRHLIKEKRETATLKCYPIPRHDTVYWYQQGPGQDPQFLISFYEKMQSDKGSIPDRFSAQQFSDYHSELNMSSLELGDSALYFCASTIRGDAGNTIYFGEGSWLTVV.

This clone showed up just once. The V gene is TRBV18, the J gene TRBJ1-3; 7 nucleotides match TRBD1. The CDR3 is 17 amino acids. From germline, CDR1 is KGHSH and CDR2 LQKENI. Losses at the gene ends were 8 bases for V and 0 bases for J; bases not matched to a gene: 13. CDR3 sequence: CASQLAMEGASGNTIYF. As DNA, the CDR3 is TGTGCCAGCCAATTGGCGATGGAGGGGGCCTCTGGAAACACCATATATTTT.

The chain combines TRBV10-3 with TRBJ2-1; D possibly corresponds to TRBD2 (5 bases). The CDR3 has 14 amino acids. V was trimmed by 0 bases and J by 9 bases, leaving 12 bases between them. CDR1 and CDR2 (germline): ENHRY, SYGVKD. In DNA, the CDR3 is TGTGCCATCAGTGAGTCCGGGGTAGCGCGTGAGCAGTTCTTC. Its translation is CAISESGVAREQFF.

The J gene is TRBJ1-5, the V gene TRBV29-1, with 7 bases that match TRBD1. Germline V lookup: CDR1 SQVTM, CDR2 ANQGSEA. CDR3 length: 13 residues. V dropped 7 bases and J dropped 3; count of bases not matched to a gene: 6. This CDR3 is CSGTTGVNQPQHF. CDR3 coding DNA: TGCAGCGGCACAACAGGGGTCAATCAGCCCCAGCATTTT.

The chain has TRBV9 and TRBJ2-3, with 10 positions matching TRBD2. The CDR3 spans 15 residues. J gave up 6 bases and V 4 bases, and 8 bases lay outside the gene matches. Germline V CDR1 and CDR2: SGDLS, YYNGEE. The CDR3 spells CASSKERGGPDTQYF. CDR3 bases: TGTGCCAGCAGCAAAGAGCGGGGGGGCCCGGATACGCAGTATTTT. The complete variable domain, with remaining parts taken from reference TRBV9 and TRBJ2-3, reads DSGVTQTPKHLITATGQRVTLRCSPRSGDLSVYWYQQSLDQGLQFLIQYYNGEERAKGNILERFSAQQFPDLHSELNLSSLELGDSALYFCASSKERGGPDTQYFGPGTRLTVL.

This chain uses TRBV3-1 (or the pseudogene TRBV3-2) with TRBJ2-1; 7 bases match TRBD2. The CDR3 extends over 15 amino acids. CDR1 is LGHDT, CDR2 YNNKEL, per germline (reference sequence). V dropped 6 bases and J dropped 4; count of bases not matched to a gene: 9. The CDR3 here is CASSPGTIRYNEQFF. For the CDR3, the DNA is TGTGCCAGCAGTCCCGGGACTATCAGGTACAATGAGCAGTTCTTC.

This clone appeared once. The rearrangement joins TRBV6-2 or TRBV6-3 to TRBJ1-1; D is uncertain. Germline CDR1 and CDR2: MNHEY and SVGEGT. This CDR3 is 14 amino acids long. V lost 6 bases to trimming and J lost 1 base, with 12 bases between them. This chain's CDR3 is CASSYAAKNTEAFF. The CDR3, as DNA: TGTGCCAGCAGCTATGCCGCGAAGAACACTGAAGCTTTCTTT.

This chain uses TRBV28 with TRBJ1-1; 7 nucleotides match TRBD1. This CDR3 is 14 amino acids long. Germline V lookup: CDR1 MDHEN, CDR2 SYDVKM. The J segment lost 4 bases and the V segment lost 7 bases, leaving 9 bases of the junction unmatched. The CDR3 nucleotides read TGTGCCAGCATCGTACAGGGGCGAGTCACTGAAGCTTTCTTT. Translating gives CASIVQGRVTEAFF.

V gene TRBV5-6 combines with J gene TRBJ1-6; no clear D. The length of the CDR3 is 16 residues. V was clipped by 0 bases and J by 0 bases, with 7 bases between them. Germline CDR1 and CDR2: SGHDT and YYEEEE. The CDR3 sequence: CASSLVVGSYNSPLHF. CDR3 coding DNA: TGTGCCAGCAGCTTGGTGGTCGGCTCCTATAATTCACCCCTCCACTTT.

The CDR3 protein is CATSAGEGKSGNTIYF. The CDR3 DNA reads as TGTGCCACCAGTGCAGGGGAAGGTAAATCTGGAAACACCATATATTTT. The V call is TRBV24-1, the J call TRBJ1-3; perhaps TRBD1 as D (6 bases). Germline CDR1 KGHDR, CDR2 SFDVKD. V lost 5 bases and J 1 base, leaving 14 bases between the germline ends. CDR3 size: 16 residues.

J is TRBJ1-2 and V is TRBV7-2; TRBD1 matches at 8 bases. CDR3 length: 14 residues. The V gene end was trimmed by 0 bases and the J gene end by 4 bases; junction bases not matched to a gene: 1. The germline V gene has CDR1 SGHTA and CDR2 FQGNSA. CDR3 protein: CASSLAGQAYGYTF. CDR3 nucleotides: TGTGCCAGCAGCTTAGCGGGACAGGCCTATGGCTACACCTTC.

The chain combines TRBV28 with TRBJ2-2; no firm D call. Trimming stripped 2 bases from V and 2 bases from J, with 9 bases between. CDR1 is MDHEN and CDR2 is SYDVKM in the germline V gene. The CDR3 runs 15 residues. The CDR3 region has the DNA TGTGCCAGCAGTTTACTTCAGGTTAACACCGGGGAGCTGTTTTTT. It codes for CASSLLQVNTGELFF.

V is TRBV5-6 and J is TRBJ1-2; no definite D call. The CDR3 has 12 amino acids. The V gene's germline CDR1 is SGHDT and CDR2 YYEEEE. Trimming removed 1 base from V and 4 bases from J, with 5 bases in between. The CDR3 DNA reads as TGTGCCAGCAGCTTGTACGGCTATGGCTACACCTTC. This encodes CASSLYGYGYTF.

This clone was observed a few times. The rearrangement uses TRBV27 and TRBJ1-5; 10 positions match TRBD1. This CDR3 has 15 residues. The junction had 7 bases not matched to a gene; V was cut back by 5 bases and J by 6 bases. CDR1 and CDR2 (germline): MNHEY, SMNVEV (reference sequence). CDR3 DNA sequence: TGTGCCAGCAGTGCAGGACAGGGGGTACCTCAGCCCCAGCATTTT. Encoded protein: CASSAGQGVPQPQHF.

The chain has TRBV7-2 and TRBJ2-7, with D possibly being TRBD2 (6 bases). Germline V gene sequence: CDR1 SGHTA, CDR2 FQGNSA. Trimming removed 4 bases from V and 2 bases from J, with 15 bases in between. The CDR3 has 15 amino acids. CDR3 region: CASSSRSGRPYEQYF. Written as DNA, the CDR3 is TGTGCCAGCAGCTCGAGATCAGGGAGGCCCTACGAGCAGTACTTC. The full variable domain, rest sourced from reference TRBV7-2 and TRBJ2-7, is GAGVSQSPSNKVTEKGKDVELRCDPISGHTALYWYRQSLGQGLEFLIYFQGNSAPDKSGLPSDRFSAERTGGSVSTLTIQRTQQEDSAVYLCASSSRSGRPYEQYFGPGTRLTVT.

The V gene is TRBV5-6, the J gene TRBJ1-1; 9 bases agree with TRBD1. The CDR3 is 15 amino acids. V gave up 6 bases and J gave up 4 bases; unmatched junction bases: 10. Looked up from germline, CDR1 is SGHDT and CDR2 is YYEEEE. DNA of the CDR3: TGTGCCAGCACCCGGGAAGTGACAGGGGGCACTGAAGCTTTCTTT. Its translation is CASTREVTGGTEAFF.

CDR3 DNA: TGTGCCAGCAGTGGTGTCACCAGGTCCCAAGAGACCCAGTACTTC. Residues: CASSGVTRSQETQYF. The chain couples TRBV2 to TRBJ2-5; D gene uncertain. This CDR3 comprises 15 residues. Germline V gene sequence: CDR1 SNHLY, CDR2 FYNNEI. With 4 bases removed from V and 1 base from J, the gap between germline ends came to 13 bases.

V usage is TRBV30 and J usage is TRBJ1-1, with TRBD1 matching over 8 bases. J was trimmed by 3 bases and V by 4 bases; bases with no gene match: 7. Germline values: CDR1 GTSNPN, CDR2 SVGIG (reference sequence). This CDR3 region has 14 residues. In DNA form, the CDR3 reads TGTGCCTGGACTAAATCGGACAGGGACACTGAAGCTTTCTTT. Translated: CAWTKSDRDTEAFF.

V gene TRBV9 combines with J gene TRBJ2-7; 7 positions agree with TRBD1. With 2 bases clipped from V and 0 bases from J, the junction kept 2 bases outside the gene matches. The germline V gene has CDR1 SGDLS and CDR2 YYNGEE. CDR3 length: 14 residues. The CDR3 DNA reads as TGTGCCAGCAGCGTGGGGACAGCCTCCTACGAGCAGTACTTC. Translation: CASSVGTASYEQYF.

With regard to this clone: The germline gene is not matched at one end of the junction; a read error may be the cause. CDR3: CASSMGDRAGYQETQYF. The CDR3 coding sequence is TGTGCCAGTAGTATGGGTGACAGGGCAGGGTACCAAGAGACTCAGTACTTC. This chain joins TRBV19 and TRBJ2-5; 7 positions agree with TRBD1. CDR1 LNHDA and CDR2 SQIVND come from the germline V gene (reference sequence). The CDR3 is 17 residues long. Using reference TRBV19 and TRBJ2-5 for the parts outside the CDR3, the full variable domain is DGGITQSPKYLFRKEGQNVTLSCEQNLNHDAMYWYRQDPGQGLRLIYYSQIVNDFQKGDIAEGYSVSREKKESFPLTVTSAQKNPTAFYLCASSMGDRAGYQETQYFGPGTRLLVL.

The chain joins TRBV19 to TRBJ2-3; 8 nucleotides match TRBD2. This CDR3 has 15 residues. Germline CDR1 reads LNHDA; CDR2 reads SQIVND (reference sequence). V lost 0 bases to trimming and J lost 1 base; unmatched junction nucleotides: 0. CDR3 nucleotide sequence: TGTGCCAGTAGTATAGACGGGGGGGGCACAGATACGCAGTATTTT. The encoded protein is CASSIDGGGTDTQYF.

Only a few counts were recorded for this clone. The rearrangement joins TRBV5-4 to TRBJ1-3, with D possibly TRBD1 on 5 matching bases. CDR3 length equals 15 residues. CDR1 SGHNT and CDR2 YYREEE come from the germline V gene (reference sequence). Trimming stripped 0 bases from V and 2 bases from J, with 9 bases between. The CDR3 DNA reads as TGTGCCAGCAGCTTGGATCCGGGGGCTGGAAACACCATATATTTT. This translates into CASSLDPGAGNTIYF.

The V and J genes are TRBV5-1 and TRBJ1-2, with D possibly being TRBD1 (6 bases). V was cut by 3 bases and J by 3 bases, with 18 bases left in between. This CDR3 comprises 16 residues. Germline V gene data show CDR1 as SGHRS and CDR2 as YFSETQ. The CDR3 DNA follows: TGCGCCAGCAGCTCAATAGGGGAGGGGGTAGACTATGGCTACACCTTC. The encoded protein is CASSSIGEGVDYGYTF.

This clone has only one observation. This sequence joins TRBV6-6 and TRBJ1-6, with unresolved D. The CDR3 spans 13 residues. Per the germline V gene, CDR1 is MNHNY and CDR2 is SVGAGI (reference sequence). V lost 1 base, J lost 8 bases, and 6 bases lay in between. CDR3 amino acids: CASSYLSDSPLHF. CDR3 in DNA: TGTGCCAGCAGTTACTTGTCGGATTCACCCCTCCACTTT.